Described below is a single T cell receptor beta chain sequence and its context. Its matching antigen is unknown. V gave up 5 bases and J gave up 2 bases; unmatched junction bases: 8. This CDR3 is built from 15 residues. Germline-derived CDR1 and CDR2 are MDHEN and SYDVKM. These data come from a study of early stage breast cancer tumors. Across the whole study: Among approximately 12 ER+/PR+/HER2- tumors, eight were ductal, four lobular. Roughly 9.4-fold was the mean read coverage per sample.

Assay: immunoSEQ multiplex PCR; the TCRdb copy retains only in-frame clones and omits some. The sample carries fewer than 80,000 clones, 65% to 85% recorded once. General observations from the study: Tumors had approximately 2.7-fold higher T cell density than normal breast. Unsorted bulk genomic DNA sequencing lacked pairing and functional marker data.

The specimen sequenced was blood. The TCR sequence derives from a person between 35 and 49 years old with breast cancer. J is TRBJ1-1 and V is TRBV28, with TRBD1 matching 7 bases. The CDR3 DNA reads as TGTGCCAGCAGTCCGGGACAGACTGTTAACACTGAAGCTTTCTTT. Translation gives CASSPGQTVNTEAFF.